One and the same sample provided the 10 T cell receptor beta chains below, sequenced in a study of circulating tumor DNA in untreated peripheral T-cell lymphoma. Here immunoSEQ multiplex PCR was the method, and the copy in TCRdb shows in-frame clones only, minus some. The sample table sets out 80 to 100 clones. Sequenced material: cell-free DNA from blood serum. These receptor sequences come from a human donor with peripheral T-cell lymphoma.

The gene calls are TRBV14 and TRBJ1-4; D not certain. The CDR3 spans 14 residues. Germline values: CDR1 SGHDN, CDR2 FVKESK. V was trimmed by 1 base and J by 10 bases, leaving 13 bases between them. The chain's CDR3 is CASSQVRSTGKLFF. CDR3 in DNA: TGTGCCAGCAGCCAAGTTCGTAGTACTGGAAAACTGTTTTTT.

The CDR3 is CASSPRGSSYNSPLHF. DNA of the CDR3: TGCGCCAGCAGCCCCCGTGGGAGCTCCTATAATTCACCCCTCCACTTT. The chain is built from TRBV5-1 and TRBJ1-6; unclear D gene. Per the germline V gene, CDR1 is SGHRS and CDR2 is YFSETQ. This CDR3 comprises 16 residues. V was clipped by 4 bases and J by 0 bases, with 11 bases between them.

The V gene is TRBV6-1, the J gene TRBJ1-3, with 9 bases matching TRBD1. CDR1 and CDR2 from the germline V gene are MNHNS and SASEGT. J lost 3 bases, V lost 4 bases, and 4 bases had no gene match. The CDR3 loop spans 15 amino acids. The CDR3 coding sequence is TGTGCCAGCAGTGGGACAGGGGTCTTTGGAAACACCATATATTTT. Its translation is CASSGTGVFGNTIYF.

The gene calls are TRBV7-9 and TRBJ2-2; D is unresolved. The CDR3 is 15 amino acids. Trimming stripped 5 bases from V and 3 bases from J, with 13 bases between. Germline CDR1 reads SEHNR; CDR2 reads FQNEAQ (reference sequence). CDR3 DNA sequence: TGTGCCAGCAGCCCTGGGTTGGGTTACACCGGGGAGCTGTTTTTT. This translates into CASSPGLGYTGELFF. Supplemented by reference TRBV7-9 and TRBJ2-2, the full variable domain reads DTGVSQNPRHKITKRGQNVTFRCDPISEHNRLYWYRQTLGQGPEFLTYFQNEAQLEKSRLLSDRFSAERPKGSFSTLEIQRTEQGDSAMYLCASSPGLGYTGELFFGEGSRLTVL.

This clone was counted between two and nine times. CDR3 residues: CASSIGDYGYTF. For the CDR3, the DNA is TGTGCCAGCAGCATAGGTGACTATGGCTACACCTTC. This rearrangement joins TRBV5-4 to TRBJ1-2, with D unclear. CDR3 size: 12 residues. From germline, CDR1 is SGHNT and CDR2 YYREEE (reference sequence). V was pared by 4 bases and J by 3 bases, with 7 bases between.

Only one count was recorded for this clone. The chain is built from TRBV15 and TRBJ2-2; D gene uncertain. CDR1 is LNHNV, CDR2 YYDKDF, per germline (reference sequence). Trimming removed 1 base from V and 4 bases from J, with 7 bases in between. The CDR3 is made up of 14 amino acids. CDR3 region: CATSRAGGTGELFF. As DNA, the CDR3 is TGTGCCACCAGCAGAGCCGGCGGCACCGGGGAGCTGTTTTTT.

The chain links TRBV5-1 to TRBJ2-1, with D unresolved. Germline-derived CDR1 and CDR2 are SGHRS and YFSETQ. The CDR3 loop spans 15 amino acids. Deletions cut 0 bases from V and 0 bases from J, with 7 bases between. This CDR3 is CASSLDAGSYNEQFF. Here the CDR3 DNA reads TGCGCCAGCAGCTTGGATGCTGGCTCCTACAATGAGCAGTTCTTC.

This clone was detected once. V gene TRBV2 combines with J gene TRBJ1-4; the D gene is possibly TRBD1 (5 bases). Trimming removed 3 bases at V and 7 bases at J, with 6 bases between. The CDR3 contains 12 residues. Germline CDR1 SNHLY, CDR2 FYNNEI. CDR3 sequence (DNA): TGTGCCAGCAGTGACAGGGTTGAAAAACTGTTTTTT. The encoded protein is CASSDRVEKLFF.

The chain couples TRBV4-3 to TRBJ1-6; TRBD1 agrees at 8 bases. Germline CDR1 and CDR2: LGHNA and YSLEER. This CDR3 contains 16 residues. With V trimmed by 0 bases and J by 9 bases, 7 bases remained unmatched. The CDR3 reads CASSQDTTGVGSPLHF. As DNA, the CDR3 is TGCGCCAGCAGCCAAGATACGACAGGGGTGGGTTCACCCCTCCACTTT.

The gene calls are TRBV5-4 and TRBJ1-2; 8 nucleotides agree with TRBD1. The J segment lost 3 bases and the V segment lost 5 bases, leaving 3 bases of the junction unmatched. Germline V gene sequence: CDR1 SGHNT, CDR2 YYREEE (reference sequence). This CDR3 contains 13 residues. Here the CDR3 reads CASRRTGHYGYTF. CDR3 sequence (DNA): TGTGCCAGCAGGCGGACAGGGCACTATGGCTACACCTTC.